This entry lists 29 T cell receptor beta chains sequenced from one sample in a study of cytomegalovirus exposure and HLA in healthy donors. The PCR ran on 60 Vbeta and 13 Jbeta primers. Assay used: immunoSEQ multiplex PCR; TCRdb lists only in-frame clones, some missing. The sample has some 180,000 clones; about four fifths are singletons. Material: PBMCs. These receptors were obtained from a woman in her twenties or thirties in good health and CMV-seropositive.

This sequence joins TRBV7-8 and TRBJ1-5; possibly TRBD1 for D (6 bases). The CDR3 covers 14 residues. V was trimmed by 5 bases and J by 7 bases, leaving 15 bases between them. The V gene's germline CDR1 is SGHVS and CDR2 FQNEAQ. This chain's CDR3 is CASSKTGIAQPQHF. DNA of the CDR3: TGTGCCAGCAGCAAAACAGGGATAGCGCAGCCCCAGCATTTT.

The genes are TRBV7-8 and TRBJ2-5; no firm D call. The CDR3 consists of 13 residues. Germline V gene data show CDR1 as SGHVS and CDR2 as FQNEAQ. V was clipped by 3 bases and J by 0 bases, with 5 bases between them. CDR3 nucleotide sequence: TGTGCCAGCAGCTTCGAGTACCAAGAGACCCAGTACTTC. The encoded protein is CASSFEYQETQYF.

The rearrangement uses TRBV30 and TRBJ2-7, with D possibly matching TRBD2 (6 bases). CDR1 and CDR2 (germline): GTSNPN, SVGIG (reference sequence). Trimming took off 5 bases at V and 5 bases at J, with 10 bases between the two ends. There are 11 residues in the CDR3. CDR3 amino acids: CAWAGRDEQYF. The CDR3 DNA is TGTGCCTGGGCGGGGCGGGACGAGCAGTACTTC.

J is TRBJ1-1 and V is TRBV7-6; TRBD1 matches 7 bases. Losses at the gene ends were 2 bases for V and 8 bases for J; bases not matched to a gene: 5. The CDR3 contains 13 residues. The V gene's germline CDR1 is SGHVS and CDR2 FNYEAQ. The DNA for the CDR3 is TGTGCCAGCAGCTTAAAGGGGGCGGAGGAAGCTTTCTTT. Translated, it gives CASSLKGAEEAFF.

V usage is TRBV6-4 and J usage is TRBJ2-7; the match to TRBD2 covers 9 bases. J lost 7 bases, V lost 2 bases, and 15 bases had no gene match. Per germline, CDR1 MRHNA and CDR2 SNTAGT. This CDR3 region has 17 residues. Here the CDR3 reads CASSDNKWAGGPNEQYF. CDR3 nucleotide sequence: TGTGCCAGCAGTGACAACAAATGGGCGGGAGGGCCGAATGAGCAGTACTTC.

The chain has TRBV6-6 and TRBJ2-7; D possibly corresponds to TRBD2 (5 bases). The CDR3 has 13 amino acids. Germline CDR1 reads MNHNY; CDR2 reads SVGAGI (reference sequence). V was trimmed by 6 bases and J by 4 bases, leaving 13 bases between them. CDR3 in amino acids: CASSPGMNYEQYF. In nucleotides, the CDR3 is TGTGCCAGCAGCCCCGGGATGAATTACGAGCAGTACTTC.

CDR3 amino acids: CATSSPGNQPQHF. The DNA for the CDR3 is TGTGCCACCAGCAGCCCCGGCAATCAGCCCCAGCATTTT. V and J are TRBV15 and TRBJ1-5; D is undetermined. Per germline, CDR1 LNHNV and CDR2 YYDKDF (reference sequence). The CDR3 runs to 13 residues. V was cut by 3 bases and J by 2 bases, with 5 bases left in between.

The rearrangement links TRBV2 to TRBJ2-1; 14 positions agree with TRBD2. The CDR3 contains 15 residues. V lost 8 bases to trimming and J lost 8 bases; unmatched junction nucleotides: 8. Germline-derived CDR1 and CDR2 are SNHLY and FYNNEI. This CDR3 is CASRAGTSGSYEQFF. In DNA, the CDR3 is TGTGCCAGCCGGGCCGGGACTAGCGGGAGTTATGAGCAGTTCTTC.

CDR3 sequence reads: CATSSDSNQPQHF. CDR3 coding DNA: TGTGCCACCAGTTCAGATAGCAATCAGCCCCAGCATTTT. The genes are TRBV15 and TRBJ1-5, with D unresolved. V lost 6 bases, J lost 0 bases, and 6 bases lay in between. Germline-derived CDR1 and CDR2 are LNHNV and YYDKDF (reference sequence). The length of the CDR3 is 13 residues.

The chain employs TRBV30 and TRBJ1-6; 7 bases match TRBD1. The CDR3 sequence is 13 residues long. Germline V gene data show CDR1 as GTSNPN and CDR2 as SVGIG (reference sequence). V trimming: 5 bases; J trimming: 6 bases; junction bases outside the gene matches: 4. The CDR3 sequence: CAWADRANSPLHF. The CDR3 DNA is TGTGCCTGGGCCGACAGGGCTAATTCACCCCTCCACTTT.

V is TRBV7-3 and J is TRBJ2-3; TRBD2 might be the D (5 bases). Trimming took 3 bases from V and 2 from J, leaving 12 bases between them. This CDR3 is built from 15 residues. CDR1 SGHTA and CDR2 FQGTGA come from the germline V gene. This CDR3 is CASSFTSAPTDTQYF. The CDR3 DNA reads TGTGCCAGCAGCTTTACTAGTGCCCCCACAGATACGCAGTATTTT.

The V gene is TRBV19, the J gene TRBJ2-1, with 9 bases fitting TRBD1. J lost 10 bases, V lost 1 base, and 5 bases had no gene match. The CDR3 extends over 14 amino acids. The V gene's germline CDR1 is LNHDA and CDR2 SQIVND (reference sequence). CDR3 residues: CASSIADRGNEQFF. The CDR3, as DNA: TGTGCCAGTAGTATAGCTGACAGGGGGAACGAGCAGTTCTTC.

A few counts support this clone. This CDR3 is also generated by other DNA sequences in the sample. The chain has TRBV5-1 and TRBJ2-1; a weak D match, TRBD2 (5 bases). This CDR3 contains 13 residues. V was shortened by 0 bases and J by 6 bases, with 7 bases between the two germline ends. Per the germline V gene, CDR1 is SGHRS and CDR2 is YFSETQ. CDR3 DNA sequence: TGCGCCAGCAGCTTGGGGCTAGCCAATGAGCAGTTCTTC. Translating it yields CASSLGLANEQFF.

The chain combines TRBV27 with TRBJ2-3; 8 bases are a match to TRBD1. Germline V gene data show CDR1 as MNHEY and CDR2 as SMNVEV (reference sequence). The CDR3 contains 14 residues. V lost 4 bases and J lost 1; bases outside the gene matches: 1. CDR3 sequence: CASSSDRGTDTQYF. CDR3 nucleotides: TGTGCCAGCAGTTCGGACAGGGGCACAGATACGCAGTATTTT.

CDR3 in amino acids: CASSVGVESYEQYF. The CDR3 DNA reads as TGTGCCAGCAGCGTAGGTGTGGAGTCCTACGAGCAGTACTTC. The chain recombines TRBV9 with TRBJ2-7; D call uncertain. Germline V lookup: CDR1 SGDLS, CDR2 YYNGEE. V gave up 0 bases and J gave up 1 base, with 8 bases separating them. The CDR3 consists of 14 residues.

CDR3 sequence (DNA): TGCAGCGTTGTGAGTAGCGGGACAACCTACGAGCAGTACTTC. Translation: CSVVSSGTTYEQYF. This rearrangement joins TRBV29-1 to TRBJ2-7; 8 nucleotides match TRBD2. Germline V gene lookup returns CDR1 SQVTM and CDR2 ANQGSEA. The CDR3 is 14 amino acids. The V gene end was trimmed by 4 bases and the J gene end by 2 bases; junction bases not matched to a gene: 7.

The chain has TRBV6-4 and TRBJ2-2, with 11 bases aligning to TRBD2. Germline V lookup: CDR1 MRHNA, CDR2 SNTAGT. This CDR3 region has 15 residues. V shed 6 bases and J 4 bases; nucleotides not matched to a gene: 4. CDR3 nucleotides: TGTGCCAGCAGCCCTAGCGGGGGGTCCACCGGGGAGCTGTTTTTT. The encoded protein is CASSPSGGSTGELFF.

This chain joins TRBV11-3 and TRBJ2-3, with D possibly matching TRBD2 (6 bases). The CDR3 consists of 15 residues. Trimming left V 5 bases short and J 0 bases short, with 12 bases between. The germline V gene has CDR1 SGHNT and CDR2 YENEEA. In nucleotides, the CDR3 is TGTGCCAGCAGCCCCAGGAGGGTTAGCACAGATACGCAGTATTTT. It specifies CASSPRRVSTDTQYF.

This clone has a handful of counts. The rearrangement uses TRBV2 and TRBJ2-2; D gene uncertain. The CDR3 has 16 amino acids. Germline CDR1 is SNHLY and CDR2 is FYNNEI. V lost 6 bases, J lost 0 bases, and 14 bases lay in between. The CDR3 DNA sequence: TGTGCCAGCAGCCCGCGGCATTTCGCGAACACCGGGGAGCTGTTTTTT. Its protein is CASSPRHFANTGELFF.

V and J are TRBV6-5 and TRBJ1-4, with D maybe TRBD1 (6 bases). Germline lookup yields CDR1 MNHEY and CDR2 SVGAGI. The germline V and J ends were trimmed by 4 bases and 7 bases, with 16 bases remaining between them. This CDR3 spans 15 amino acids. The CDR3 spells CASSSVGGRIEKLFF. For the CDR3, the DNA is TGTGCCAGCAGTTCGGTCGGGGGGCGAATTGAAAAACTGTTTTTT.

The chain uses TRBV6-5 and TRBJ1-6; 8 positions match TRBD1. V trimming: 6 bases; J trimming: 5 bases; junction bases outside the gene matches: 6. Germline values: CDR1 MNHEY, CDR2 SVGAGI. The CDR3 has 15 amino acids. The CDR3 coding sequence is TGTGCCAGCAGAAAGCGACAGGGGAATAATTCACCCCTCCACTTT. This translates into CASRKRQGNNSPLHF.

V and J are TRBV9 and TRBJ2-7, with D possibly being TRBD2 (7 bases). V was pared by 0 bases and J by 0 bases, with 10 bases between. CDR1 and CDR2 (germline): SGDLS, YYNGEE. The CDR3 is 15 residues long. The DNA of the CDR3 is TGTGCCAGCAGCGTAGGGGGGGGACACTCCTACGAGCAGTACTTC. Encoded protein: CASSVGGGHSYEQYF.

This sequence joins TRBV6-1 and TRBJ1-1, with 7 bases identical to TRBD1. The CDR3 sequence is 13 residues long. The trim removed 6 bases at V and 3 bases at J, leaving 4 bases unmatched. Germline CDR1 reads MNHNS; CDR2 reads SASEGT. Here the CDR3 DNA reads TGTGCCAGCAGGTCGGGACAGTACACTGAAGCTTTCTTT. Amino acids: CASRSGQYTEAFF.

This clone was found a few times. The chain uses TRBV5-4 and TRBJ1-2, with a possible D match to TRBD1 (5 bases). The germline V gene encodes CDR1 SGHNT and CDR2 YYREEE (reference sequence). The CDR3 loop spans 15 amino acids. V shed 1 base and J shed 4 bases, with 14 bases lying between them. In DNA, the CDR3 is TGTGCCAGCAGCTTGTTCGGGACTCGACCCTATGGCTACACCTTC. Amino acid sequence: CASSLFGTRPYGYTF.

The DNA of the CDR3 is TGTGCCAGCAGCCAATCGGAGGGGACGGCTTTCTTT. Residues: CASSQSEGTAFF. The chain employs TRBV7-2 and TRBJ1-1; D possibly corresponds to TRBD1 (5 bases). This CDR3 region has 12 residues. Germline V CDR1 and CDR2: SGHTA, FQGNSA. V was cut by 5 bases and J by 11 bases, with 15 bases left in between.

The chain couples TRBV4-1 to TRBJ1-6; no clear D gene. CDR3 size: 14 residues. The germline CDR1 and CDR2 sequences are MGHRA and YSYEKL. The V and J ends lost 0 bases and 8 bases respectively, with 8 bases between them. The CDR3 region is CASSQDRSYSPLHF. The CDR3 DNA is TGCGCCAGCAGCCAAGATAGAAGTTATTCACCCCTCCACTTT.

V usage is TRBV28 and J usage is TRBJ2-5; D is undetermined. Trimming removed 5 bases at V and 3 bases at J, with 7 bases between. Germline V gene lookup returns CDR1 MDHEN and CDR2 SYDVKM. The CDR3 is 12 residues long. This chain's CDR3 is CASSAREETQYF. CDR3 DNA: TGTGCCAGCAGTGCTAGAGAAGAGACCCAGTACTTC.

This chain connects TRBV30 to TRBJ2-1; D gene ambiguous. The germline CDR1 and CDR2 sequences are GTSNPN and SVGIG (reference sequence). This CDR3 is 14 amino acids long. The V end was cut by 5 bases, the J end by 0 bases, with 11 bases between. CDR3 in amino acids: CAWGLRSSYNEQFF. The CDR3 DNA is TGTGCCTGGGGTCTGAGGAGCTCCTACAATGAGCAGTTCTTC.

This rearrangement joins TRBV7-2 to TRBJ1-4; D call uncertain. The V and J ends lost 3 bases and 8 bases respectively, with 13 bases between them. The CDR3 runs 14 residues. Looked up from germline, CDR1 is SGHTA and CDR2 is FQGNSA. For the CDR3, the DNA is TGTGCCAGCAGCTTCCCCGGGTCCCAAGAAAAACTGTTTTTT. Protein product: CASSFPGSQEKLFF.